This record concerns one T cell receptor (beta chain) sequence. In the authors' workflow: Amplification of reference gene primers was used by the study to estimate nucleated cell counts. Measured with immunoSEQ multiplex PCR; TCRdb has only the in-frame clones, and not every one. The V and J calls and clone size come from that table; D and trimming were worked out from the DNA. The sample lists 500,000 or so clones; 87% were seen once. The source of the sample is a study of blood T cell repertoires in COVID-19. Whole-study context: Samples came from the United States, Italy and Spain, spanning acute and convalescent COVID-19.

All enrollees were roughly 18 to 100 years old and from 25 or so US areas. Sequencing was carried out using PBMCs or T cells enriched from blood (not recorded which). The receptor comes from a woman between 18 and 30 years old who had recovered from COVID-19.

The CDR3 loop is CASSRREGDEQYF. The CDR3 DNA reads TGTGCCAGCAGTCGCAGGGAGGGCGACGAGCAGTACTTC. The chain links TRBV27 to TRBJ2-7, with 7 bases fitting TRBD2. In germline, CDR1 is MNHEY, CDR2 SMNVEV (reference sequence). This CDR3 is 13 amino acids long. The J segment lost 5 bases and the V segment lost 5 bases, leaving 6 bases of the junction unmatched.